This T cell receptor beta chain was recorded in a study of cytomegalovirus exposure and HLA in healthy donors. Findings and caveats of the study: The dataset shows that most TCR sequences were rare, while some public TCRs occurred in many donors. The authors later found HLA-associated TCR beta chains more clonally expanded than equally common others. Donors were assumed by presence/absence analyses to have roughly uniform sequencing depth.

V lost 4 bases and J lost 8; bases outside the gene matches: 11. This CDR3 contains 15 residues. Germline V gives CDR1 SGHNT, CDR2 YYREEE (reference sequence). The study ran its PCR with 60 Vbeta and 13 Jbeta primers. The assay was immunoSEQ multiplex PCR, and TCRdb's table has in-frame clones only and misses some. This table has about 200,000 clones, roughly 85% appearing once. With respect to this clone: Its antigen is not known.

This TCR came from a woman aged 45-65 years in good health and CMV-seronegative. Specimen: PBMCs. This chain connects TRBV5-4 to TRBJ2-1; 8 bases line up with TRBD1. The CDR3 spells CASSPSGTGEYEQFF. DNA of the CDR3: TGTGCCAGCAGCCCCTCCGGGACAGGCGAGTATGAGCAGTTCTTC.